This TCR beta chain was profiled in a study of cytomegalovirus exposure and HLA in healthy donors. Background on the study: Previous work identified roughly 110 million unique TCR beta sequences from about 179 million T cells. Study-level findings and limits: Roughly even sequencing depth across donors was the assumption behind the presence/absence analyses.

Note on this clone: Its matching antigen is unknown.

The CDR3 is made up of 17 amino acids. Germline trimming cut 2 bases from V and 5 bases from J; bases unmatched to any gene: 13. Germline values: CDR1 SGHRS, CDR2 YFSETQ. PCR involved 60 Vbeta and 13 Jbeta primers. The repertoire was sequenced with immunoSEQ multiplex PCR; TCRdb's copy has only in-frame clones and lacks some. The sample has some 150,000 clones; under 80% are singletons. The gene calls are TRBV5-1 and TRBJ1-2, with 9 bases aligning to TRBD1. Specimen: PBMCs. The receptor was isolated from a man aged 40-50 years in good health and CMV-seronegative. The CDR3 nucleotides are TGCGCCAGCAGCTTAGGTCGGATGACAGGGGGTAGTTATGGCTACACCTTC. It is translated as CASSLGRMTGGSYGYTF.